One and the same sample provided the 4 T cell receptor beta chains below, sequenced in a study of long-term antiretroviral therapy in people with HIV. Survey level was the resolution at which the v3.0 immunoSEQ assay ran. Sequencing used immunoSEQ multiplex PCR; TCRdb keeps in-frame clones, though not all of them. Here the sample spans about 24,000 clones, 75% to 90% being singletons. The starting material was unsorted PBMCs, obtained 0.4 years after starting antiretroviral therapy. The receptors were sampled from a man aged 45-60 years with HIV.

This CDR3 is CASSKSGGRAGYTF. The CDR3 nucleotides are TGTGCCAGCAGCAAGTCGGGTGGCAGGGCTGGCTACACCTTC. The chain recombines TRBV14 with TRBJ1-2; D perhaps matches TRBD1 (5 bases). The CDR3 runs 14 residues. Germline assignment: CDR1 SGHDN and CDR2 FVKESK. V was shortened by 5 bases and J by 7 bases, with 17 bases between the two germline ends.

The chain employs TRBV11-3 and TRBJ2-2, with no clear D. Germline V gene sequence: CDR1 SGHNT, CDR2 YENEEA. V was clipped by 5 bases and J by 4 bases, with 14 bases between them. The CDR3 covers 15 residues. The CDR3 region has the DNA TGTGCCAGCAGCCCCTCGAGAGGCGGCACCGGGGAGCTGTTTTTT. This gives the protein CASSPSRGGTGELFF.

This chain connects TRBV27 to TRBJ2-2; a possible D gene is TRBD1 (5 bases). V was trimmed by 2 bases and J by 6 bases, leaving 10 bases between them. The CDR3 loop spans 14 amino acids. Germline assignment: CDR1 MNHEY and CDR2 SMNVEV (reference sequence). DNA for the CDR3: TGTGCCAGCAGTTTAACAGGTGGGGCCGGGGAGCTGTTTTTT. Its protein is CASSLTGGAGELFF.

The gene calls are TRBV13 and TRBJ2-7, with D perhaps being TRBD1 or TRBD2 (5 bases each). V was shortened by 4 bases and J by 1 base, with 11 bases between the two germline ends. The CDR3 is made up of 14 amino acids. Germline CDR1 and CDR2: PRHDT and FYEKMQ (reference sequence). CDR3 DNA sequence: TGTGCCAGCAGCTCCAGGGACGGGTCCTACGAGCAGTACTTC. Translated: CASSSRDGSYEQYF.